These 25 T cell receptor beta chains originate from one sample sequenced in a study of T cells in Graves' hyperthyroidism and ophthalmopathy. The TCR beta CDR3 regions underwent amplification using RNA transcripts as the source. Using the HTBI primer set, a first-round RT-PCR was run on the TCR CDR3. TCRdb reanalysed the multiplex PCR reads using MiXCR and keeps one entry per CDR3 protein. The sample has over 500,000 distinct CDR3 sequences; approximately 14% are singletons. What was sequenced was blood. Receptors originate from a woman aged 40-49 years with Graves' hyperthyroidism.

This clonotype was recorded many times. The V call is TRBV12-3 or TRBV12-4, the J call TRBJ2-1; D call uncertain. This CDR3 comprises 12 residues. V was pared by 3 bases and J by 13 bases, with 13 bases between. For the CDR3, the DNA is TGTGCCAGCAGTTTTACGGCAACAACTCAGTTCTTC. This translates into CASSFTATTQFF.

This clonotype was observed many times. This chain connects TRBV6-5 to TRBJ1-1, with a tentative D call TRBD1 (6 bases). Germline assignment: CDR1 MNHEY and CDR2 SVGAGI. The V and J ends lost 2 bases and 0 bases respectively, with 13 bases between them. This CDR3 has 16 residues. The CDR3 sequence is CASSYGPGGLNTEAFF. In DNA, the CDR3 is TGTGCCAGCAGTTACGGCCCCGGGGGCTTGAACACTGAAGCTTTCTTT.

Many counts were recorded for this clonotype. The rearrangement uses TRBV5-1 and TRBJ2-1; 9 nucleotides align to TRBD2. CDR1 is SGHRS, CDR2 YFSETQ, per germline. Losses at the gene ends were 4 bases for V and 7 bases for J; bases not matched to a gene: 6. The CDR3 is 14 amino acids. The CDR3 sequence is CASSGGTSWNEQFF. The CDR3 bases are TGCGCCAGCAGCGGAGGGACTAGCTGGAATGAGCAGTTCTTC.

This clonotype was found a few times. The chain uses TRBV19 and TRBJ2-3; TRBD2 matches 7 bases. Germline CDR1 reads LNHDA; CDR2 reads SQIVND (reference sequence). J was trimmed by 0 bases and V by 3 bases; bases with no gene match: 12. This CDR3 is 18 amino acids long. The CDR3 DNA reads TGTGCCAGTAGTATTTATTTTGTGGCGGGAGTGAGCACAGATACGCAGTATTTT. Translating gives CASSIYFVAGVSTDTQYF. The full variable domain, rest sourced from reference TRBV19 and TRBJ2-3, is DGGITQSPKYLFRKEGQNVTLSCEQNLNHDAMYWYRQDPGQGLRLIYYSQIVNDFQKGDIAEGYSVSREKKESFPLTVTSAQKNPTAFYLCASSIYFVAGVSTDTQYFGPGTRLTVL.

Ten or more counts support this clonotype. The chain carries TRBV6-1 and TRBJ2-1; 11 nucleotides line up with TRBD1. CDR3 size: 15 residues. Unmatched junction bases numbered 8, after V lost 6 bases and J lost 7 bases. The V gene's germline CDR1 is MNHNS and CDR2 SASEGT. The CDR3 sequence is CASRAGTGGLNEQFF. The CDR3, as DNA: TGTGCCAGCAGAGCCGGGACAGGGGGTCTAAATGAGCAGTTCTTC.

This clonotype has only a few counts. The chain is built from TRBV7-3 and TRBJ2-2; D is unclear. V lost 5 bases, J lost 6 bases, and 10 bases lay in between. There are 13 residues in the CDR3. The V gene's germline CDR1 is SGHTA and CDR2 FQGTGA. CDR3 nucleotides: TGTGCCAGCAGCGTAGTCCCGGCCGGGGAGCTGTTTTTT. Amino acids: CASSVVPAGELFF.

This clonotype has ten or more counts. CDR3 nucleotides: TGTGCCTGGAGTGTGCAGGGGTGGGTTCTTACCTACGAGCAGTACTTC. This sequence encodes CAWSVQGWVLTYEQYF. J is TRBJ2-7 and V is TRBV30; D is perhaps TRBD1 (6 bases). Germline V gene sequence: CDR1 GTSNPN, CDR2 SVGIG (reference sequence). V lost 0 bases, J lost 2 bases, and 17 bases lay in between. The CDR3 sequence is 16 residues long. The complete variable domain, with remaining parts taken from reference TRBV30 and TRBJ2-7, reads SQTIHQWPATLVQPVGSPLSLECTVEGTSNPNLYWYRQAAGRGLQLLFYSVGIGQISSEVPQNLSASRPQDRQFILSSKKLLLSDSGFYLCAWSVQGWVLTYEQYFGPGTRLTVT.

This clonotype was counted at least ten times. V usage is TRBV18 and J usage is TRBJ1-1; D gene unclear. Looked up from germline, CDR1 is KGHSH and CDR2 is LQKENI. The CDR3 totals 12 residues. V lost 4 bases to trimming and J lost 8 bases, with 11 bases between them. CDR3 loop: CASSLPSVEAFF. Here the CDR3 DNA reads TGTGCCAGCTCACTTCCTTCAGTCGAAGCTTTCTTT.

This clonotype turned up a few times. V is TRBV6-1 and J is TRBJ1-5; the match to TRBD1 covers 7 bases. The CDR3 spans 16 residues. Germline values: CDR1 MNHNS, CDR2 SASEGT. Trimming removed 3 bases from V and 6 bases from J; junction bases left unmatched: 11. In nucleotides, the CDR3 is TGTGCCAGCAGTGACCTCGGGACAGTGGGGAGTCAGCCCCAGCATTTT. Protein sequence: CASSDLGTVGSQPQHF.

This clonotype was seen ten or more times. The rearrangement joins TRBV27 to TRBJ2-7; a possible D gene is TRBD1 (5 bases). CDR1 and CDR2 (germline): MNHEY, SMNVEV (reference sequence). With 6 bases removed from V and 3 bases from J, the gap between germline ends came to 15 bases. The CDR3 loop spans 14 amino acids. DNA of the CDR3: TGTGCCAGCAGCTCCTCAGGGTTGGGCTACGAGCAGTACTTC. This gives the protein CASSSSGLGYEQYF.

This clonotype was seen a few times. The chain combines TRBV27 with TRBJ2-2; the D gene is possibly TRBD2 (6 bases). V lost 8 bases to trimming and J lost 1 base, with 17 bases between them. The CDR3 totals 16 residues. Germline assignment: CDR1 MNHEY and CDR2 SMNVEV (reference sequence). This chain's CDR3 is CASYLSGLRNTGELFF. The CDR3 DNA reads TGTGCCAGCTATTTGTCCGGACTAAGGAACACCGGGGAGCTGTTTTTT.

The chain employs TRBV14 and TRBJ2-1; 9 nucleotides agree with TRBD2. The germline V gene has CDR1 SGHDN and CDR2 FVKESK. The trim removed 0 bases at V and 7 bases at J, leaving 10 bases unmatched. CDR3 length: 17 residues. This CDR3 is CASSQDLVSGRDNEQFF. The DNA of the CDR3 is TGTGCCAGCAGCCAAGATCTGGTTAGCGGGAGAGATAATGAGCAGTTCTTC.

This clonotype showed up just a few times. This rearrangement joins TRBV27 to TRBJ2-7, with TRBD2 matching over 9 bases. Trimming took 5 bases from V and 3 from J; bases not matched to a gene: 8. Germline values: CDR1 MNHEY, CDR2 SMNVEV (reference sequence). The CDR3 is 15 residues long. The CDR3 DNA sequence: TGTGCCAGCAGTCTCACCCGACTAGCGGTCTACGAGCAGTACTTC. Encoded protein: CASSLTRLAVYEQYF.

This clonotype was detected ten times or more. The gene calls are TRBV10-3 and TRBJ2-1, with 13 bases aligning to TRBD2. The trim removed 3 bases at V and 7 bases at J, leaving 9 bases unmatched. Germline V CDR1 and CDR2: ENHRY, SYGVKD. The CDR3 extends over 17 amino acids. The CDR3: CAISDRTSGRLDNEQFF. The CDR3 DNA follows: TGTGCCATCAGTGATCGGACTAGCGGGAGATTAGATAATGAGCAGTTCTTC.

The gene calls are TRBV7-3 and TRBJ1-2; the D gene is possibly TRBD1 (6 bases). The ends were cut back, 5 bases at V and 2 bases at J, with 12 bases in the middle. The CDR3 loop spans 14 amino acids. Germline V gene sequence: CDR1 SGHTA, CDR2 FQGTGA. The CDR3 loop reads CASSGGGGNYGYTF. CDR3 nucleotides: TGTGCCAGCAGCGGCGGAGGGGGAAACTATGGCTACACCTTC.

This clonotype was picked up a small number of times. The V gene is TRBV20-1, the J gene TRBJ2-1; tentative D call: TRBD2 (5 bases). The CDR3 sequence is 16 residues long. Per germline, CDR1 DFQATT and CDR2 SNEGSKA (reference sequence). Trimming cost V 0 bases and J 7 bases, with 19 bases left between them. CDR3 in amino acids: CSARDHRGRAGNEQFF. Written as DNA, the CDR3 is TGCAGTGCTAGAGATCATCGCGGGCGGGCCGGTAATGAGCAGTTCTTC.

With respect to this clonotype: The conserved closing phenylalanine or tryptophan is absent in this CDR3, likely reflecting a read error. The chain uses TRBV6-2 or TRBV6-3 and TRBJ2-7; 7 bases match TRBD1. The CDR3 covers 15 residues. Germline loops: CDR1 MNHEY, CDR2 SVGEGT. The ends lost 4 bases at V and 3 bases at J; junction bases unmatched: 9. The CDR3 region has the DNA TGTGCCAGCAGTTCAGACCGGGACAGCATCTACGAGCAGTACTCC. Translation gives CASSSDRDSIYEQYS.

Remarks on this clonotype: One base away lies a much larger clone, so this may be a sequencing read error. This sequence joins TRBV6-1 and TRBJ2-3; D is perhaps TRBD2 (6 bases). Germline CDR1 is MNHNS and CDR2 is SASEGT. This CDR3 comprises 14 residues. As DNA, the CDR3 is TGTGCCAGCAGTGTAGCGGCAGACACAGATACGCAGTGTTTT. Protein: CASSVAADTDTQCF.

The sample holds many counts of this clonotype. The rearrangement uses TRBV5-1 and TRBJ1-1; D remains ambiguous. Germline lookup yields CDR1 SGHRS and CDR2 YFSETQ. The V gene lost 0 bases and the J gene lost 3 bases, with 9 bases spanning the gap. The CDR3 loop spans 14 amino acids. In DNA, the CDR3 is TGCGCCAGCAGCTTGGGGAGGGCCGACACTGAAGCTTTCTTT. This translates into CASSLGRADTEAFF.

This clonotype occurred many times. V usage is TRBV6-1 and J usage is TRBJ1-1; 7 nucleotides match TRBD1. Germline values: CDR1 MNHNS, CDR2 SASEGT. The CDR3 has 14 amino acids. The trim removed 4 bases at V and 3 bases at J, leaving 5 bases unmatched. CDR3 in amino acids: CASSGDSRYTEAFF. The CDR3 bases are TGTGCCAGCAGTGGGGACAGCCGCTACACTGAAGCTTTCTTT.

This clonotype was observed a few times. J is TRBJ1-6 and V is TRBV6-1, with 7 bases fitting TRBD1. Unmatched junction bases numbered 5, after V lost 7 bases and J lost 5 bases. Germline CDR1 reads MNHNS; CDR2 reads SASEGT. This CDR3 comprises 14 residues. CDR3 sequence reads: CASIRDRNNSPLHF. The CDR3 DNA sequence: TGTGCCAGCATTAGGGACAGAAATAATTCACCCCTCCACTTT.

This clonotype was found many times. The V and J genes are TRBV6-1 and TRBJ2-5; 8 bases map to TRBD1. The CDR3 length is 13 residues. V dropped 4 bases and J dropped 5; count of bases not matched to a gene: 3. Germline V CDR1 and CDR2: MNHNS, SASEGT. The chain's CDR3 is CASSGRDRETQYF. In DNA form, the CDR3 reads TGTGCCAGCAGTGGCCGGGACAGGGAGACCCAGTACTTC.

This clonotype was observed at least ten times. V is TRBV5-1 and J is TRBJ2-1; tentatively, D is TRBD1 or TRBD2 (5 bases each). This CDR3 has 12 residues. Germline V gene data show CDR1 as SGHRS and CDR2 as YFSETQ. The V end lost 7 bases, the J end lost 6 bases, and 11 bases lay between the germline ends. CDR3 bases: TGCGCCAGCGGGGCAGGAGGCAATGAGCAGTTCTTC. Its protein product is CASGAGGNEQFF. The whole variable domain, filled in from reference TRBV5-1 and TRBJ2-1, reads KAGVTQTPRYLIKTRGQQVTLSCSPISGHRSVSWYQQTPGQGLQFLFEYFSETQRNKGNFPGRFSGRQFSNSRSEMNVSTLELGDSALYLCASGAGGNEQFFGPGTRLTVL.

The CDR3 loop is CASSSSDSGTQYF. The CDR3 coding sequence is TGCGCCAGCAGCTCCTCGGACTCTGGTACGCAGTATTTT. The rearrangement links TRBV5-1 to TRBJ2-3, with D possibly being TRBD2 (5 bases). The CDR3 contains 13 residues. Trimming took off 3 bases at V and 8 bases at J, with 13 bases between the two ends. Germline CDR1 is SGHRS and CDR2 is YFSETQ.

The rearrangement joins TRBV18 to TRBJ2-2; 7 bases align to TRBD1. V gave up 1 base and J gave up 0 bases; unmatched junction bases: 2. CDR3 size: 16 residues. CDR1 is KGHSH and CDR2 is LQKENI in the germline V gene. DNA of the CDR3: TGTGCCAGCTCACCACAGCAGGGGGCGAACACCGGGGAGCTGTTTTTT. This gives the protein CASSPQQGANTGELFF.